This TCR beta chain derives from a study of cytomegalovirus exposure and HLA in healthy donors. Study conclusions and caveats: A later analysis linked a missense variant in DCLRE1C to the trimming of TCR beta V and J genes. A later analysis found that most CMV-associated TCR beta chains appeared HLA-restricted.

This CDR3 has 13 residues. From germline, CDR1 is SEHNR and CDR2 FQNEAQ (reference sequence). The V and J ends lost 11 bases and 2 bases, in that order; junction bases with no gene match: 7. Researchers ran the PCR with 60 Vbeta and 13 Jbeta primers. Some clones are missing from TCRdb's copy, which holds only in-frame ones; the method was immunoSEQ multiplex PCR. Seen here are 85,000 to 100,000 clones, 60% to 85% observed once, and the top ten hold around 5%. Worth noting for this clone: What it binds is not known.

V and J are TRBV7-9 and TRBJ2-7; 9 bases align to TRBD1. Material: PBMCs. The receptor was isolated from a woman aged 40 to 50 in good health and CMV-seronegative. The CDR3 sequence is CAATGGRTYEQYF. In DNA form, the CDR3 reads TGTGCCGCCACAGGGGGCAGGACCTACGAGCAGTACTTC.